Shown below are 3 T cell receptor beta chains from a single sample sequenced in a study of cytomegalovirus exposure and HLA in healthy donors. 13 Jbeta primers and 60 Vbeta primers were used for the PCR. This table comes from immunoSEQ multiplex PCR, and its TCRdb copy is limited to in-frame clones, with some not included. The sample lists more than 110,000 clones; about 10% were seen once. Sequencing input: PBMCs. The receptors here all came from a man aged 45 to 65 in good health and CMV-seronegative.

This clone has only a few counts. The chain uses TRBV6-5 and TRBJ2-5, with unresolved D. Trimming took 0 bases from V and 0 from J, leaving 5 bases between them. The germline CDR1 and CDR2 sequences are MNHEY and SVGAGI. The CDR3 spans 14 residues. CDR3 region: CASSYSANQETQYF. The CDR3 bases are TGTGCCAGCAGTTACTCGGCAAACCAAGAGACCCAGTACTTC.

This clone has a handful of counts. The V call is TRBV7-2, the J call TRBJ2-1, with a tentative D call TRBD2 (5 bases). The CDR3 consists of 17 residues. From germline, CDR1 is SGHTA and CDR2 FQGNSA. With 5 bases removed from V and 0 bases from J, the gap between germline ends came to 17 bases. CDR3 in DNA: TGTGCCAGCAGCACCGATCCGCGCGGGTTCTCCTACAATGAGCAGTTCTTC. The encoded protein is CASSTDPRGFSYNEQFF.

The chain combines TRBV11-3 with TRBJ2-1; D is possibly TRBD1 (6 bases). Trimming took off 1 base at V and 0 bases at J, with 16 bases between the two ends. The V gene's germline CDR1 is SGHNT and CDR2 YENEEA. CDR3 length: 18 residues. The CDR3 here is CASSLASQGLSSYNEQFF. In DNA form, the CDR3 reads TGTGCCAGCAGCTTAGCCTCGCAGGGGTTGAGCTCCTACAATGAGCAGTTCTTC.